A single sample is the source of the 20 T cell receptor beta chains below, sequenced in a study of cytomegalovirus exposure and HLA in healthy donors. Amplification used 60 Vbeta primers and 13 Jbeta primers. Assay used: immunoSEQ multiplex PCR; TCRdb lists only in-frame clones, some missing. The profile shows some 140,000 clones, around 78% of them singletons. Sequencing was carried out using PBMCs. The source is a woman aged 18-29 years in good health and CMV-seronegative.

This clone was recorded a few times. This chain's CDR3 is CASGDRIVSQDYGYTF. In nucleotides, the CDR3 is TGTGCCAGCGGAGACAGGATAGTAAGTCAGGACTATGGCTACACCTTC. J is TRBJ1-2 and V is TRBV7-9; a weak D match, TRBD1 (6 bases). This CDR3 is built from 16 residues. In germline, CDR1 is SEHNR, CDR2 FQNEAQ (reference sequence). V was clipped by 8 bases and J by 3 bases, with 22 bases between them.

This clone was picked up a small number of times. The chain carries TRBV10-1 and TRBJ1-1, with 8 bases aligning to TRBD1. This CDR3 has 15 residues. Looked up from germline, CDR1 is WNHNN and CDR2 is SYGVQD (reference sequence). The ends lost 4 bases at V and 1 base at J; junction bases unmatched: 5. The CDR3 loop reads CASSGDRSSNTEAFF. The DNA of the CDR3 is TGCGCCAGCAGTGGGGACAGGAGTTCGAACACTGAAGCTTTCTTT.

This clone was seen a handful of times. The chain links TRBV2 to TRBJ2-7; D might be TRBD1 (6 bases). Trimming removed 4 bases at V and 4 bases at J, with 26 bases between. CDR3 length equals 18 residues. In germline, CDR1 is SNHLY, CDR2 FYNNEI. CDR3 coding DNA: TGTGCCAGCAGTGGATCAACTGTAACAGGGACCAACCAGTACGAGCAGTACTTC. Protein product: CASSGSTVTGTNQYEQYF.

The chain uses TRBV5-6 and TRBJ1-2; D is undetermined. There are 13 residues in the CDR3. Trimming removed 4 bases from V and 8 bases from J, with 15 bases in between. Germline V gene lookup returns CDR1 SGHDT and CDR2 YYEEEE. CDR3 in DNA: TGTGCCAGCAGCCCCACCTTTCGAGGGGGCTACACCTTC. Protein sequence: CASSPTFRGGYTF.

The V gene is TRBV5-8, the J gene TRBJ1-2, with 7 positions matching TRBD1. Germline-derived CDR1 and CDR2 are SGHTS and YDEGEE. V lost 1 base and J lost 5; bases outside the gene matches: 5. The CDR3 extends over 14 amino acids. The CDR3 loop is CASSLTGENYGYTF. The CDR3 DNA follows: TGTGCCAGCAGCTTGACAGGGGAAAATTATGGCTACACCTTC.

In its sample, this clone was seen once. The chain employs TRBV27 and TRBJ1-4; D perhaps matches TRBD1 (5 bases). The CDR3 spans 13 residues. Germline assignment: CDR1 MNHEY and CDR2 SMNVEV (reference sequence). V shed 10 bases and J shed 3 bases, with 12 bases lying between them. CDR3 residues: CATRDYPNEKLFF. The CDR3 DNA is TGTGCCACCCGGGACTATCCTAATGAAAAACTGTTTTTT.

The chain uses TRBV19 and TRBJ1-5, with D uncertain. This CDR3 has 15 amino acids. The ends were cut back, 2 bases at V and 1 base at J, with 9 bases in the middle. CDR1 LNHDA and CDR2 SQIVND come from the germline V gene (reference sequence). The CDR3 DNA reads TGTGCCAGTAGTATATACACGGGGAGCAATCAGCCCCAGCATTTT. Protein sequence: CASSIYTGSNQPQHF.

The chain carries TRBV30 and TRBJ2-7, with 9 bases matching TRBD2. CDR3 length equals 16 residues. Trimming removed 2 bases from V and 2 bases from J; junction bases left unmatched: 10. Germline V lookup: CDR1 GTSNPN, CDR2 SVGIG (reference sequence). The CDR3 reads CAWSLLAGVVTYEQYF. The CDR3 nucleotides read TGTGCCTGGAGTTTATTAGCGGGAGTCGTAACCTACGAGCAGTACTTC.

V is TRBV7-6 and J is TRBJ1-4; TRBD1 agrees at 7 bases. The J segment lost 5 bases and the V segment lost 1 base, leaving 4 bases of the junction unmatched. Germline loops: CDR1 SGHVS, CDR2 FNYEAQ. This CDR3 has 15 amino acids. DNA for the CDR3: TGTGCCAGCAGCTTAGGGCCAGGGGGGAATGAAAAACTGTTTTTT. This sequence encodes CASSLGPGGNEKLFF.

The chain carries TRBV6-1 and TRBJ2-7; tentative D call: TRBD1 (6 bases). The germline V gene encodes CDR1 MNHNS and CDR2 SASEGT. The CDR3 is 14 amino acids. V was shortened by 2 bases and J by 3 bases, with 11 bases between the two germline ends. The CDR3 DNA is TGTGCCAGCAGTGAATTGGGGGCCGACTACGAGCAGTACTTC. Its translation is CASSELGADYEQYF.

The chain couples TRBV5-1 to TRBJ2-1; TRBD2 aligns across 12 bases. CDR1 and CDR2 from the germline V gene are SGHRS and YFSETQ. The CDR3 contains 15 residues. Trimming removed 3 bases from V and 3 bases from J; junction bases left unmatched: 1. CDR3 DNA: TGCGCCAGCAGCTCTAGCGGGAGGGACTACAATGAGCAGTTCTTC. This encodes CASSSSGRDYNEQFF.

J is TRBJ1-2 and V is TRBV28; the D gene is possibly TRBD1 (5 bases). Germline V gene lookup returns CDR1 MDHEN and CDR2 SYDVKM. V was clipped by 5 bases and J by 5 bases, with 15 bases between them. CDR3 length equals 14 residues. The CDR3 nucleotides read TGTGCCAGCAGTCTCCTGACAGTCACTTATGGCTACACCTTC. Protein product: CASSLLTVTYGYTF.

The sample holds a few counts of this clone. The gene calls are TRBV4-2 and TRBJ2-3; 8 bases match TRBD2. CDR3 length equals 19 residues. Germline loops: CDR1 LGHNA, CDR2 YNFKEQ. Germline trimming cut 0 bases from V and 2 bases from J; bases unmatched to any gene: 13. The CDR3: CASSQDRDPVAGFTDTQYF. The CDR3 region has the DNA TGTGCCAGCAGCCAAGATAGGGACCCAGTAGCGGGGTTCACAGATACGCAGTATTTT.

The chain links TRBV6-5 to TRBJ1-4; 11 bases fit TRBD1. J lost 10 bases, V lost 5 bases, and 3 bases had no gene match. The CDR3 runs to 13 residues. Germline V gives CDR1 MNHEY, CDR2 SVGAGI. The CDR3 nucleotides read TGTGCCAGCAGTCCCGGGACAGGGGGAAAACTGTTTTTT. Amino acid sequence: CASSPGTGGKLFF.

The CDR3 DNA is TGTGCCAGCAGCTTGACTGATGGGGGGAAGGATACGCAGTATTTT. This sequence encodes CASSLTDGGKDTQYF. The chain links TRBV5-4 to TRBJ2-3; TRBD2 might be the D (6 bases). This CDR3 contains 15 residues. Germline CDR1 is SGHNT and CDR2 is YYREEE (reference sequence). V lost 1 base, J lost 6 bases, and 15 bases lay in between.

The V call is TRBV6-4, the J call TRBJ2-1; D unresolved. Deletions cut 3 bases from V and 0 bases from J, with 9 bases between. Germline-derived CDR1 and CDR2 are MRHNA and SNTAGT. The CDR3 sequence is 15 residues long. The CDR3 region is CASSEMSASYNEQFF. DNA for the CDR3: TGTGCCAGCAGTGAAATGAGCGCCTCCTACAATGAGCAGTTCTTC.

The chain couples TRBV5-1 to TRBJ2-1; TRBD2 matches 8 bases. The V segment lost 7 bases and the J segment 9 bases; nucleotides outside the gene matches: 12. The CDR3 length is 14 residues. Germline loops: CDR1 SGHRS, CDR2 YFSETQ. The CDR3 nucleotides read TGCGCCAGCGGACCCGGGAGGGCGGAAAGTGAGCAGTTCTTC. Translation gives CASGPGRAESEQFF. Variable domain in full (rest from reference TRBV5-1 and TRBJ2-1): KAGVTQTPRYLIKTRGQQVTLSCSPISGHRSVSWYQQTPGQGLQFLFEYFSETQRNKGNFPGRFSGRQFSNSRSEMNVSTLELGDSALYLCASGPGRAESEQFFGPGTRLTVL.

V is TRBV7-9 and J is TRBJ1-5, with D possibly being TRBD1 (6 bases). Germline V gene sequence: CDR1 SEHNR, CDR2 FQNEAQ (reference sequence). V lost 1 base to trimming and J lost 3 bases, with 10 bases between them. The CDR3 consists of 15 residues. The CDR3 DNA sequence: TGTGCCAGCAGCTTAGGCCGGGGGGCCAATCAGCCCCAGCATTTT. Residues: CASSLGRGANQPQHF.

The count of this clone is one. The V gene is TRBV6-1, the J gene TRBJ1-2; D is ambiguous. Germline V gives CDR1 MNHNS, CDR2 SASEGT. V was trimmed by 3 bases and J by 3 bases, leaving 11 bases between them. The CDR3 totals 14 residues. The CDR3: CASSEREDDYGYTF. As DNA, the CDR3 is TGTGCCAGCAGTGAGAGGGAGGATGACTATGGCTACACCTTC.

The chain links TRBV4-1 to TRBJ2-1, with D unresolved. Per the germline V gene, CDR1 is MGHRA and CDR2 is YSYEKL. V was cut by 1 base and J by 7 bases, with 11 bases left in between. This CDR3 region has 14 residues. CDR3 sequence: CASSQANRRNEQFF. CDR3 nucleotide sequence: TGCGCCAGCAGCCAAGCGAACCGGAGAAATGAGCAGTTCTTC.